The entry that follows covers one TCR beta chain sequence. Its cognate antigen is unknown. These data belong to a study of OX40 agonist ivuxolimab in advanced cancers. Method: immunoSEQ multiplex PCR; TCRdb's copy keeps in-frame clones and lacks some. Counted here are around 67,000 clones, 88% occurring once; the ten biggest clones make up around 0.93%. Study observations and caveats: At 0.1-3.0 mg/kg, partial responders had clonal expansion among the lowest observed.

CDR3 length equals 17 residues. V lost 2 bases and J lost 4; bases outside the gene matches: 10. Germline V lookup: CDR1 SGHRS, CDR2 YFSETQ. This chain uses TRBV5-1 with TRBJ1-1; 11 positions agree with TRBD1. The clonotype originates from an adult with an advanced solid tumor such as melanoma, head and neck, liver or kidney cancer. This material consisted of CD4+ or CD8+ T cells sorted from blood, taken in a trial of the OX40 agonist ivuxolimab. The CDR3 nucleotides are TGCGCCAGCAGCTTCGGGACAGGGGGTGTCGGGAGCACTGAAGCTTTCTTT. It is translated as CASSFGTGGVGSTEAFF.